This T cell receptor (beta chain) appears in the sequencing data of a study of T cells after yellow fever vaccination. Between the trimmed V and J ends, which lost 0 bases and 7 bases, there was a span of 10 bases. The CDR3 runs 13 residues. In germline, CDR1 is LGHNA, CDR2 YSLEER. Template switching with 5'RACE generated the TCR cDNA and added a universal primer site and UMIs. TCRdb recomputed calls from the 5' RACE reads with MiXCR, one row per CDR3 protein. The top ten clones hold around 22% of a sample with hundreds of thousands of distinct CDR3 sequences, about 3.5% of them seen once. This clonotype was recorded many times. The antigen remains undetermined. Study results and caveats: The secondary response showed a weaker magnitude and a faster peak, day 5 versus 15. Boosting was followed by the reappearance of most primary-vaccination clones (around 95% CD4, around 90% CD8). Only a minor proportion of clonotypes was detected across both CD4 and CD8 compartments.

The receptor comes from a man aged 18 to 30 who received the YFV17D yellow fever vaccine. The input for sequencing was PBMCs, taken on the day of the yellow fever booster vaccination. The chain carries TRBV4-3 and TRBJ2-7, with unresolved D. This CDR3 is CASSQDGGQEQYF. DNA of the CDR3: TGCGCCAGCAGCCAAGATGGTGGTCAGGAGCAGTACTTC.